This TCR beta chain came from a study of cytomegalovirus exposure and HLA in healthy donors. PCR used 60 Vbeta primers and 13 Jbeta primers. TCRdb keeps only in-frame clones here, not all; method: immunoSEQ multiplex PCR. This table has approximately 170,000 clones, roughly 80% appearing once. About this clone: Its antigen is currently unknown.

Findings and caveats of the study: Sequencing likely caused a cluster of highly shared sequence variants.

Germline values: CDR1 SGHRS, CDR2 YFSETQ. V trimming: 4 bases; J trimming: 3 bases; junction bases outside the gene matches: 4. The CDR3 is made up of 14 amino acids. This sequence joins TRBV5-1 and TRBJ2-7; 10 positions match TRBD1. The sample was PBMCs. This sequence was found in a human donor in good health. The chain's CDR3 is CASSTGTGVYEQYF. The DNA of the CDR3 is TGCGCCAGCAGCACCGGGACAGGGGTCTACGAGCAGTACTTC.